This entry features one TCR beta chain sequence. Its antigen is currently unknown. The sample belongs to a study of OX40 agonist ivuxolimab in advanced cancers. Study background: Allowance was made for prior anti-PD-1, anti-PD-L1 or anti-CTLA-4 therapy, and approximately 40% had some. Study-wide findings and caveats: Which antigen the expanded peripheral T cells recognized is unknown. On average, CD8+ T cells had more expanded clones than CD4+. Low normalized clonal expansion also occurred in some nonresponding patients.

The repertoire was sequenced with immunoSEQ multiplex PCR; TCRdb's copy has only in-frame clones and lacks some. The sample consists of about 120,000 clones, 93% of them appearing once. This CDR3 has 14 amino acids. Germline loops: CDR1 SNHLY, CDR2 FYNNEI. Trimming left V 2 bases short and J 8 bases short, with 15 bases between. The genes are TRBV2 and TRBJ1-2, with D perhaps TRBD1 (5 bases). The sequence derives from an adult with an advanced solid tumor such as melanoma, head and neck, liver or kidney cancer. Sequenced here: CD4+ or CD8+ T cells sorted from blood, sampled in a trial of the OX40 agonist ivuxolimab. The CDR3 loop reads CASSETGRGRGYTF. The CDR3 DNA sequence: TGTGCCAGCAGTGAAACGGGACGAGGAAGGGGCTACACCTTC.